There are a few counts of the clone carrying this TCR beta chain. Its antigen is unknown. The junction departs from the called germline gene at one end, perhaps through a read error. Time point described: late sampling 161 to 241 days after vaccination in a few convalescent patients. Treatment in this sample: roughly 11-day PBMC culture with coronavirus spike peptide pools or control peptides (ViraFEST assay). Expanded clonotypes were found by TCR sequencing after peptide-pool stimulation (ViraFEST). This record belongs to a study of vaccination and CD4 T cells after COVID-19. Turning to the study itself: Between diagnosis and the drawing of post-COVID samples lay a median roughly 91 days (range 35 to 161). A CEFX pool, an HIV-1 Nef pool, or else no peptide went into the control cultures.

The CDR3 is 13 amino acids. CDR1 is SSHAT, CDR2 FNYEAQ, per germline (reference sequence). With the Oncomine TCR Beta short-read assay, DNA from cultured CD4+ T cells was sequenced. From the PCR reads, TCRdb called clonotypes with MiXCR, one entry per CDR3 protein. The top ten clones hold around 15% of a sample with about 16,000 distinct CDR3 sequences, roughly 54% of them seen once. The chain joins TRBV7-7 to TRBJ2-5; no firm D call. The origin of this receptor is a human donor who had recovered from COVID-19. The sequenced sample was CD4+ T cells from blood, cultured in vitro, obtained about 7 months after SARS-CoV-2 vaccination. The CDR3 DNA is TGTGCTAGCAGCTTTGGGCTTCAGGAGACCCAGTACTTC. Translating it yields CASSFGLQETQYF.